This TCR beta chain was sequenced for a study of PD-1 blockade in classical Hodgkin lymphoma. Following autologous stem cell transplantation, relapse occurred in every patient, and exposure to brentuximab vedotin varied. The V gene end was trimmed by 6 bases and the J gene end by 8 bases; junction bases not matched to a gene: 13. There are 15 residues in the CDR3. Germline CDR1 is LGHNA and CDR2 is YNFKEQ. Clones were read by immunoSEQ multiplex PCR, and TCRdb kept only the in-frame ones, dropping some. The table lists approximately 58,000 clones, 80% to 95% of them singletons. The sequencing here drew on peripheral blood mononuclear cells (PBMCs), taken before the second cycle of nivolumab. This chain connects TRBV4-2 to TRBJ1-2; 9 bases line up with TRBD1. This clonotype was obtained from a human donor with classical Hodgkin lymphoma. The CDR3 loop is CASSLTGGTVGGYTF. The DNA of the CDR3 is TGTGCCAGCAGTCTTACAGGGGGCACCGTCGGGGGCTACACCTTC.